What follows are 24 T cell receptor beta chains derived from one specimen sequenced in a study of blood T cell repertoires in COVID-19. Assay used: immunoSEQ multiplex PCR; TCRdb lists only in-frame clones, some missing. The table has 190,000 or so clones, around 89% seen once. Sequencing was carried out using peripheral blood. Every receptor here comes from a man in his fifties or sixties with acute or convalescent COVID-19.

The chain carries TRBV6-4 and TRBJ2-1; 12 positions match TRBD2. V was pared by 5 bases and J by 4 bases, with 3 bases of the junction left unmatched. Germline values: CDR1 MRHNA, CDR2 SNTAGT. This CDR3 contains 15 residues. The CDR3 sequence is CASSRLAGEYNEQFF. The CDR3 DNA reads as TGTGCCAGCAGTAGACTAGCGGGAGAGTACAATGAGCAGTTCTTC.

The chain is built from TRBV6-2 or TRBV6-3 and TRBJ1-2; D might be TRBD1 (6 bases). V was cut by 5 bases and J by 5 bases, with 15 bases left in between. Per the germline V gene, CDR1 is MNHEY and CDR2 is SVGEGT. The CDR3 runs 14 residues. DNA for the CDR3: TGTGCCAGCAGTCCGACGGACAGAACTTATGGCTACACCTTC. It encodes CASSPTDRTYGYTF.

The chain has TRBV11-2 and TRBJ2-5; the D gene is possibly TRBD2 (5 bases). The CDR3 runs to 16 residues. Germline V gene data show CDR1 as SGHAT and CDR2 as FQNNGV. Trimming took 1 base from V and 5 from J, leaving 17 bases between them. The CDR3 sequence is CASSLVGFGQRETQYF. CDR3 nucleotides: TGTGCCAGCAGCTTAGTTGGCTTTGGGCAGCGGGAGACCCAGTACTTC.

The chain is built from TRBV5-1 and TRBJ2-5; the D is unclear. V was clipped by 0 bases and J by 1 base, with 13 bases between them. The CDR3 loop spans 16 amino acids. Germline CDR1 SGHRS, CDR2 YFSETQ. CDR3 nucleotide sequence: TGCGCCAGCAGCTTGGGCAACACCAGATTCCAAGAGACCCAGTACTTC. Translated: CASSLGNTRFQETQYF.

The genes are TRBV2 and TRBJ1-4; D possibly corresponds to TRBD1 (5 bases). V was clipped by 6 bases and J by 4 bases, with 15 bases between them. The CDR3 totals 15 residues. Germline CDR1 reads SNHLY; CDR2 reads FYNNEI. The CDR3 bases are TGTGCCAGCAGCGCTACGGGGGTCAGTAATGAAAAACTGTTTTTT. Translating it yields CASSATGVSNEKLFF.

The gene calls are TRBV10-3 and TRBJ1-5; D ambiguous. Trimming took off 0 bases at V and 0 bases at J, with 9 bases between the two ends. The germline V gene has CDR1 ENHRY and CDR2 SYGVKD. The CDR3 covers 16 residues. Here the CDR3 DNA reads TGTGCCATCAGTGAGTCGCCCACAAGTAGCAATCAGCCCCAGCATTTT. It translates to CAISESPTSSNQPQHF.

Details on this clone: Other DNA sequences in this specimen translate into the identical CDR3. The V call is TRBV18, the J call TRBJ2-3; 13 nucleotides align to TRBD2. The CDR3 contains 16 residues. The V gene end was trimmed by 0 bases and the J gene end by 4 bases; junction bases not matched to a gene: 1. Germline loops: CDR1 KGHSH, CDR2 LQKENI. The CDR3 region has the DNA TGTGCCAGCTCACCACCCGGACTAGCGGGGGCAGATACGCAGTATTTT. The encoded protein is CASSPPGLAGADTQYF.

The J gene is TRBJ1-1, the V gene TRBV11-3; 7 positions agree with TRBD1. CDR1 and CDR2 from the germline V gene are SGHNT and YENEEA. The CDR3 contains 14 residues. V lost 3 bases, J lost 12 bases, and 13 bases stayed unmatched. The CDR3 is CASSLTGTDVPPFF. For the CDR3, the DNA is TGTGCCAGCAGCTTGACCGGGACAGACGTCCCTCCTTTCTTT.

The chain recombines TRBV15 with TRBJ1-1; 7 nucleotides line up with TRBD1. V lost 8 bases, J lost 1 base, and 4 bases stayed unmatched. The CDR3 runs to 13 residues. The germline gives CDR1 LNHNV, CDR2 YYDKDF (reference sequence). CDR3: CATGGQSNTEAFF. The CDR3 region has the DNA TGTGCCACCGGGGGACAGTCGAACACTGAAGCTTTCTTT. Full variable domain (remainder filled in from reference TRBV15 and TRBJ1-1): DAMVIQNPRYQVTQFGKPVTLSCSQTLNHNVMYWYQQKSSQAPKLLFHYYDKDFNNEADTPDNFQSRRPNTSFCFLDIRSPGLGDTAMYLCATGGQSNTEAFFGQGTRLTVV.

The V call is TRBV28, the J call TRBJ1-2; TRBD1 agrees at 8 bases. From germline, CDR1 is MDHEN and CDR2 SYDVKM. Losses at the gene ends were 2 bases for V and 3 bases for J; bases not matched to a gene: 8. CDR3 length: 16 residues. The CDR3: CASSLGGAGGDYGYTF. CDR3 in DNA: TGTGCCAGCAGTTTAGGAGGGGCAGGGGGCGACTATGGCTACACCTTC.

Written as DNA, the CDR3 is TGTGCCAGCAGCTCCAATGGGGACAGTGGACTGAAAAATACGCAGTATTTT. Translating it yields CASSSNGDSGLKNTQYF. This chain links TRBV5-6 with TRBJ2-3; 7 positions agree with TRBD1. Looked up from germline, CDR1 is SGHDT and CDR2 is YYEEEE. This CDR3 is built from 17 residues. V trimming: 3 bases; J trimming: 7 bases; junction bases outside the gene matches: 17.

The rearrangement joins TRBV11-2 to TRBJ2-7, with 9 bases lining up with TRBD1. CDR1 SGHAT and CDR2 FQNNGV come from the germline V gene. V dropped 4 bases and J dropped 5; count of bases not matched to a gene: 9. The CDR3 has 15 residues. CDR3 sequence reads: CASSYPGQGRHEQYF. CDR3 nucleotides: TGTGCCAGCAGCTACCCGGGACAGGGTAGGCACGAGCAGTACTTC.

V gene TRBV9 combines with J gene TRBJ2-7, with 9 positions matching TRBD1. The V and J ends lost 2 bases and 1 base, in that order; junction bases with no gene match: 7. The CDR3 loop spans 16 amino acids. In germline, CDR1 is SGDLS, CDR2 YYNGEE. CDR3: CASSVGTGRNSYEQYF. CDR3 in DNA: TGTGCCAGCAGCGTCGGGACAGGGAGGAATTCCTACGAGCAGTACTTC.

The chain employs TRBV12-5 and TRBJ2-1; a possible D gene is TRBD1 (7 bases). Trimming took 6 bases from V and 6 from J, leaving 18 bases between them. The germline V gene has CDR1 LGHNT and CDR2 FRNRAP. The CDR3 runs 15 residues. In nucleotides, the CDR3 is TGTGCTAGTGGGGGGGGACAGTCTGGTGGCAATGAGCAGTTCTTC. Its translation: CASGGGQSGGNEQFF.

J is TRBJ1-5 and V is TRBV7-8, with 11 bases that match TRBD1. Looked up from germline, CDR1 is SGHVS and CDR2 is FQNEAQ. The V gene end was trimmed by 3 bases and the J gene end by 0 bases; junction bases not matched to a gene: 13. The CDR3 has 20 amino acids. The DNA of the CDR3 is TGTGCCAGCAGCTTCTTCCCTTGGACAGGGGGCACGAATAGCAATCAGCCCCAGCATTTT. Its protein is CASSFFPWTGGTNSNQPQHF.

The chain combines TRBV12-5 with TRBJ2-3; TRBD2 aligns across 7 bases. Trimming removed 1 base from V and 11 bases from J; junction bases left unmatched: 3. Germline CDR1 and CDR2: LGHNT and FRNRAP. The CDR3 contains 12 residues. The CDR3 DNA follows: TGTGCTAGTGGTTTGGGCGGGGGAGAGCAGTATTTT. Translated, it gives CASGLGGGEQYF.

The rearrangement uses TRBV28 and TRBJ1-5; a possible D gene is TRBD1 (5 bases). Germline CDR1 and CDR2: MDHEN and SYDVKM. V lost 6 bases, J lost 1 base, and 16 bases lay in between. This CDR3 contains 16 residues. CDR3 region: CASSPRRGQSNQPQHF. The CDR3 nucleotides are TGTGCCAGCAGCCCTCGAAGGGGTCAGAGCAATCAGCCCCAGCATTTT.

The V and J genes are TRBV27 and TRBJ2-1; D uncertain. V was cut by 5 bases and J by 0 bases, with 5 bases left in between. This CDR3 comprises 13 residues. Germline-derived CDR1 and CDR2 are MNHEY and SMNVEV (reference sequence). CDR3 residues: CASSMSSYNEQFF. The CDR3 DNA sequence: TGTGCCAGCAGTATGAGCTCCTACAATGAGCAGTTCTTC.

This chain connects TRBV27 to TRBJ2-1; TRBD2 matches 9 bases. CDR3 size: 19 residues. Per the germline V gene, CDR1 is MNHEY and CDR2 is SMNVEV (reference sequence). J lost 6 bases, V lost 2 bases, and 17 bases had no gene match. CDR3 coding DNA: TGTGCCAGCAGTTTACTAGCGGGACAGTCCCCGCCCTGGAGCAATGAGCAGTTCTTC. Encoded protein: CASSLLAGQSPPWSNEQFF.

A single count supports this clone. DNA of the CDR3: TGTGCCAGCAGAGGTCAGGGTGGTCGCAATCAGCCCCAGCATTTT. This gives the protein CASRGQGGRNQPQHF. The V call is TRBV28, the J call TRBJ1-5, with a weak D call TRBD1 (5 bases). Trimming stripped 6 bases from V and 2 bases from J, with 14 bases between. Looked up from germline, CDR1 is MDHEN and CDR2 is SYDVKM. The CDR3 length is 15 residues.

The chain recombines TRBV20-1 with TRBJ1-2, with D possibly matching TRBD1 (5 bases). Deletions cut 6 bases from V and 11 bases from J, with 31 bases between. Germline CDR1 is DFQATT and CDR2 is SNEGSKA (reference sequence). The CDR3 totals 16 residues. The CDR3 loop reads CSASLPGTIGTRRYTF. The CDR3 bases are TGCAGTGCCAGTCTCCCCGGGACTATCGGGACCAGGAGATACACCTTC.

The gene calls are TRBV5-1 and TRBJ2-7, with a possible D match to TRBD1 (5 bases). Germline V gene sequence: CDR1 SGHRS, CDR2 YFSETQ. The length of the CDR3 is 11 residues. V gave up 6 bases and J gave up 3 bases, with 7 bases separating them. The chain's CDR3 is CASKGDYEQYF. In DNA, the CDR3 is TGCGCCAGCAAAGGGGACTACGAGCAGTACTTC.

The genes are TRBV20-1 and TRBJ2-3, with no clear D. There are 12 residues in the CDR3. Germline values: CDR1 DFQATT, CDR2 SNEGSKA (reference sequence). V was pared by 3 bases and J by 2 bases, with 6 bases between. CDR3 sequence (DNA): TGCAGTGCTAGTCAGGCCACAGATACGCAGTATTTT. It translates to CSASQATDTQYF.

The DNA for the CDR3 is TGTGCCAGCAGCTTCGAGTGGGGGACAGATTACTCCTACGAGCAGTACTTC. This codes for CASSFEWGTDYSYEQYF. The gene calls are TRBV7-9 and TRBJ2-7; 7 nucleotides match TRBD1. Trimming took 3 bases from V and 0 from J; bases not matched to a gene: 11. CDR1 SEHNR and CDR2 FQNEAQ come from the germline V gene (reference sequence). The CDR3 runs 17 residues.